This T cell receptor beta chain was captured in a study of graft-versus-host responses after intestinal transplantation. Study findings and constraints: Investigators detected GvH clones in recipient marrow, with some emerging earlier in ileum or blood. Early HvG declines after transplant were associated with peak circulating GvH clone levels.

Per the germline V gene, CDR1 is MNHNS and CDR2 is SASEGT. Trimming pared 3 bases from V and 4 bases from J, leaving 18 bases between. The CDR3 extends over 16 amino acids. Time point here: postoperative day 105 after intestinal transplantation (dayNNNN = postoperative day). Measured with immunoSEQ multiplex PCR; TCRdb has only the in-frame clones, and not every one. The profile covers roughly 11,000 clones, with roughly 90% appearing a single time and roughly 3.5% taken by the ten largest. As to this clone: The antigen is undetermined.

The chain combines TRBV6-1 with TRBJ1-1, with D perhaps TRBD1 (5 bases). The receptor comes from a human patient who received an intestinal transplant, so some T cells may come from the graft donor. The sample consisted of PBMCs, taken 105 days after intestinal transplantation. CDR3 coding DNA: TGTGCCAGCAGTGACGTGGGGGTGGGGAGGAGCACTGAAGCTTTCTTT. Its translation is CASSDVGVGRSTEAFF.